The clone carrying this T cell receptor beta chain was seen only a few times. Antigen unknown. This entry is derived from a study of identical twins. Per germline, CDR1 KGHSH and CDR2 LQKENI. CDR3 length: 16 amino acids. V lost 0 bases, J lost 6 bases, and 15 bases lay in between. TCRdb reprocessed the 5' RACE reads via MiXCR and lists one record per CDR3 protein. The data contain around 280,000 distinct CDR3 sequences, 6.5% to 9.5% of them singletons. Healthy Caucasian individuals made up all the donors. General study points: Abundant beta clonotypes from cord blood bore fewer insertions; memory repertoires lacked this pattern. Invariant MAIT and iNKT cells may have partly biased zero-insertion analyses.

This sample was also put to use in a study of yellow fever vaccine responses in identical twins.

V is TRBV18 and J is TRBJ2-1, with D possibly being TRBD2 (6 bases). The receptor comes from a young woman in good health. The sequenced material came from memory (CD45RO+) T cells sorted from blood. CDR3 DNA sequence: TGTGCCAGCTCACCACCCACGAGGACGGGGGTCAATGAGCAGTTCTTC. Translated: CASSPPTRTGVNEQFF. Together with reference TRBV18 and TRBJ2-1, the CDR3 gives the full variable domain: NAGVMQNPRHLVRRRGQEARLRCSPMKGHSHVYWYRQLPEEGLKFMVYLQKENIIDESGMPKERFSAEFPKEGPSILRIQQVVRGDSAAYFCASSPPTRTGVNEQFFGPGTRLTVL.